The 4 T cell receptor beta chains in this list originate from one sample, sequenced in a study of blood T cells in healthy people across ages. A J-beta primer mix and a sample-barcoded 5' primer were used in a second PCR of roughly 7 to 12 cycles. TCRdb used MiXCR to reprocess the 5' RACE reads, holding one entry per CDR3 protein. The sample has about 1,000,000 distinct CDR3 sequences, around 43% seen once; the top ten hold about 19%. Material: blood. These receptors were taken from a woman aged 60 to 75 in good health.

The chain combines TRBV15 with TRBJ2-5; D call uncertain. Trimming cost V 5 bases and J 0 bases, with 13 bases left between them. There are 15 residues in the CDR3. The germline V gene encodes CDR1 LNHNV and CDR2 YYDKDF (reference sequence). The DNA of the CDR3 is TGTGCCACCAGCCCCAGAGGAGAAAACCAAGAGACCCAGTACTTC. The encoded protein is CATSPRGENQETQYF. Complete variable domain (other parts from reference TRBV15 and TRBJ2-5): DAMVIQNPRYQVTQFGKPVTLSCSQTLNHNVMYWYQQKSSQAPKLLFHYYDKDFNNEADTPDNFQSRRPNTSFCFLDIRSPGLGDTAMYLCATSPRGENQETQYFGPGTRLLVL.

In this sample, this clonotype turned up once. The chain carries TRBV6-1 and TRBJ2-1; TRBD2 agrees at 9 bases. CDR1 is MNHNS and CDR2 is SASEGT in the germline V gene. There are 17 residues in the CDR3. With 6 bases clipped from V and 8 bases from J, the junction kept 17 bases outside the gene matches. In DNA form, the CDR3 reads TGTGCCAGCAGCCACAATTGGGCGGGAGGGGGTTTGGATGAGCAGTTCTTC. Amino acid sequence: CASSHNWAGGGLDEQFF.

In this sample, this clonotype turned up a few times. This chain joins TRBV15 and TRBJ2-7; 7 nucleotides agree with TRBD1. J was trimmed by 4 bases and V by 5 bases; bases with no gene match: 11. This CDR3 contains 15 residues. Germline V gene lookup returns CDR1 LNHNV and CDR2 YYDKDF (reference sequence). The CDR3 reads CATSERQGILYEQYF. The CDR3 region has the DNA TGTGCCACCAGCGAAAGACAGGGAATTCTATACGAGCAGTACTTC.

This clonotype was detected a few times. This chain links TRBV5-1 with TRBJ2-7; D is unclear. The CDR3 contains 14 residues. Germline V gene sequence: CDR1 SGHRS, CDR2 YFSETQ. V was clipped by 0 bases and J by 2 bases, with 9 bases between them. The CDR3 protein is CASSLELGTYEQYF. The CDR3 DNA is TGCGCCAGCAGCTTGGAATTGGGGACCTACGAGCAGTACTTC.